A single sample gave rise to the 7 T cell receptor beta chains below, sequenced in a study of blood T cell repertoires in COVID-19. Assay: immunoSEQ multiplex PCR; the TCRdb copy retains only in-frame clones and omits some. Of a few hundred thousand clones detected, about 90% appear once; the ten largest clones hold about 2%. What was sequenced was peripheral blood. The receptors derive from a man younger than 35 with active or convalescent COVID-19.

This chain joins TRBV4-1 and TRBJ1-2; tentatively, D is TRBD1 (5 bases). This CDR3 contains 17 residues. The germline V and J ends were trimmed by 6 bases and 2 bases, with 22 bases remaining between them. The germline CDR1 and CDR2 sequences are MGHRA and YSYEKL. CDR3 protein: CASSRGPRGGRNYGYTF. The CDR3 DNA sequence: TGCGCCAGCAGTCGAGGTCCCCGGGGGGGGAGAAACTATGGCTACACCTTC.

The sample holds one count of this clone. V is TRBV2 and J is TRBJ2-5, with 10 bases that match TRBD2. J lost 2 bases, V lost 5 bases, and 2 bases had no gene match. Germline CDR1 and CDR2: SNHLY and FYNNEI. The CDR3 extends over 14 amino acids. This CDR3 reads CASSRTSGQETQYF. The CDR3 DNA sequence: TGTGCCAGCAGTAGGACTAGCGGACAAGAGACCCAGTACTTC.

This sequence joins TRBV9 and TRBJ1-1, with TRBD1 identical over 7 bases. This CDR3 has 18 residues. V was pared by 1 base and J by 0 bases, with 12 bases of the junction left unmatched. The V gene's germline CDR1 is SGDLS and CDR2 YYNGEE. The CDR3 here is CASSVLGGGGGLNTEAFF. In nucleotides, the CDR3 is TGTGCCAGCAGCGTATTGGGGGGCGGAGGGGGCCTGAACACTGAAGCTTTCTTT.

The chain uses TRBV9 and TRBJ1-2; 7 bases map to TRBD1. Germline V gene data show CDR1 as SGDLS and CDR2 as YYNGEE. The CDR3 spans 16 residues. Trimming took 4 bases from V and 1 from J; bases not matched to a gene: 10. CDR3 bases: TGTGCCAGCAGCCCAAGAGGGGGCAGCGATAACTATGGCTACACCTTC. The encoded protein is CASSPRGGSDNYGYTF.

The rearrangement joins TRBV5-5 to TRBJ1-5; 9 bases are shared with TRBD1. Unmatched junction bases numbered 7, after V lost 4 bases and J lost 2 bases. Germline-derived CDR1 and CDR2 are SGHKS and YYEKEE (reference sequence). This CDR3 spans 16 amino acids. The CDR3: CASSATGGMGNQPQHF. DNA for the CDR3: TGTGCCAGCAGCGCGACAGGGGGAATGGGCAATCAGCCCCAGCATTTT. Full variable domain (remainder filled in from reference TRBV5-5 and TRBJ1-5): DAGVTQSPTHLIKTRGQQVTLRCSPISGHKSVSWYQQVLGQGPQFIFQYYEKEERGRGNFPDRFSARQFPNYSSELNVNALLLGDSALYLCASSATGGMGNQPQHFGDGTRLSIL.

The chain links TRBV7-2 to TRBJ2-3; 8 bases align to TRBD2. Germline CDR1 reads SGHTA; CDR2 reads FQGNSA. The CDR3 runs to 15 residues. V lost 3 bases to trimming and J lost 2 bases; unmatched junction nucleotides: 4. The CDR3 nucleotides read TGTGCCAGCAGCTTCTCACTAGCGGACACAGATACGCAGTATTTT. This gives the protein CASSFSLADTDTQYF.

CDR3 in amino acids: CASSQTTYEQYF. The CDR3 nucleotides are TGTGCCAGCAGCCAAACTACCTACGAGCAGTACTTC. The rearrangement joins TRBV3-1 (or the pseudogene TRBV3-2) to TRBJ2-7, with D uncertain. The CDR3 covers 12 residues. Germline CDR1 is LGHDT and CDR2 is YNNKEL (reference sequence). V was cut by 2 bases and J by 2 bases, with 4 bases left in between.